The source of this TCR beta chain is a study of T cell changes during pregnancy in multiple sclerosis. CDR1 is SGHKS, CDR2 YYEKEE, per germline (reference sequence). The CDR3 covers 18 residues. Trimming shortened V by 2 bases and J by 2 bases, and 19 bases separated the two germline ends. Assay used: immunoSEQ multiplex PCR; TCRdb lists only in-frame clones, some missing. The table shows 35,000 to 40,000 clones, with approximately 88% occurring only once. This chain joins TRBV5-5 and TRBJ1-4, with D possibly being TRBD1 (5 bases). This specimen was CD4+ T cells from peripheral blood mononuclear cells, taken before pregnancy. The sequence was obtained from a female donor with multiple sclerosis, enrolled in a pregnancy study. CDR3 amino acids: CASSLEWQGGTTNEKLFF. The CDR3 DNA reads TGTGCCAGCAGCTTAGAATGGCAGGGAGGGACTACTAATGAAAAACTGTTTTTT.